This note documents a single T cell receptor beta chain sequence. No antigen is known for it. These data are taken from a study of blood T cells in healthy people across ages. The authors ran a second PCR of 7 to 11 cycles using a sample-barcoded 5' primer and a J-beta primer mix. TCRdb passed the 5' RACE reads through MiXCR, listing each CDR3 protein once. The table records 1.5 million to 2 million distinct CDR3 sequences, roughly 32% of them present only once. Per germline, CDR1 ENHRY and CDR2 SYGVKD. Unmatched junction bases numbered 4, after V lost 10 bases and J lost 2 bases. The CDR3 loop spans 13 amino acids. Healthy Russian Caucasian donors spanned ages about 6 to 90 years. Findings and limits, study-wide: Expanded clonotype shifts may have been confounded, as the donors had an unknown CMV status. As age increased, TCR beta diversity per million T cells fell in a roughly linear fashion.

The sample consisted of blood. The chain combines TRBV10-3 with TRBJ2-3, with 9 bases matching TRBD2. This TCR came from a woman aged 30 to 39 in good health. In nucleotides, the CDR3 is TGTGCCACTACTAGCGGGCCCACAGATACGCAGTATTTT. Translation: CATTSGPTDTQYF.